Listed below are T cell receptor beta chains from one sample, sequenced in a study of blood T cell repertoires in COVID-19. Data came from immunoSEQ multiplex PCR; TCRdb stores just in-frame clones and leaves some out. The table records about 150,000 clones, more than 80% of them present only once. The material sequenced was peripheral blood. The receptors originated from a man in his sixties or seventies with acute or convalescent COVID-19. Each CDR3 is given with its conserved first and last residue. D genes are given only for firm matches. The listing skips clone size in some rows; elsewhere it reads once, few, many or a size class.

V gene	D gene	clone size	J gene	CDR3 length	CDR3 protein	CDR3 DNA
TRBV20-1	-	-	TRBJ2-3	13	CSASSRVGDTQYF	TGCAGTGCTAGTAGCAGGGTGGGAGATACGCAGTATTTT
TRBV2	-	-	TRBJ1-2	12	CASTHRNYGYTF	TGTGCCAGCACCCACAGAAACTATGGCTACACCTTC
TRBV10-2	TRBD2	-	TRBJ2-3	16	CASTVPGRESTDTQYF	TGCGCCAGCACCGTACCCGGGCGGGAGAGCACAGATACGCAGTATTTT
TRBV24-1	TRBD1	-	TRBJ2-2	18	CATSDQKSGTGNTGELFF	TGTGCCACCAGTGATCAAAAATCCGGGACAGGGAACACCGGGGAGCTGTTTTTT
TRBV19	TRBD1	-	TRBJ1-4	15	CASRIRDSRNEKLFF	TGTGCCAGTAGGATCCGGGACAGCCGTAATGAAAAACTGTTTTTT
TRBV6-6	TRBD1	-	TRBJ2-7	14	CASSTGQGGFAQYF	TGTGCCAGCAGTACGGGACAGGGAGGGTTTGCGCAGTACTTC
TRBV19	TRBD1	-	TRBJ1-4	13	CASKQGANEKLFF	TGTGCCAGTAAACAGGGGGCTAATGAAAAACTGTTTTTT
TRBV5-1	TRBD2	-	TRBJ2-1	14	CASSPLAGHNEQFF	TGCGCCAGCTCGCCACTAGCGGGGCACAATGAGCAGTTCTTC
TRBV19	-	-	TRBJ1-5	13	CASSKEFNQPQHF	TGTGCCAGTAGCAAAGAGTTTAATCAGCCCCAGCATTTT
TRBV5-1	TRBD1	-	TRBJ1-2	15	CASSPGQGAWDGYTF	TGCGCCAGCAGCCCAGGACAGGGGGCATGGGATGGCTACACCTTC
TRBV6-5	-	-	TRBJ2-3	15	CASSNPSTVSDTQYF	TGTGCCAGCAGCAACCCGAGTACGGTCTCGGATACGCAGTATTTT
TRBV5-8	-	-	TRBJ2-7	16	CASSITRESFSYEQYF	TGTGCCAGCAGCATCACGCGGGAATCCTTCTCCTACGAGCAGTACTTC
TRBV6-2/TRBV6-3	-	-	TRBJ1-4	18	CASSRGLGSDGTNEKLFF	TGTGCCAGCAGTAGAGGACTGGGCTCAGATGGGACTAATGAAAAACTGTTTTTT
TRBV29-1	-	-	TRBJ2-3	16	CSVEEGRTGRPDTQYF	TGCAGCGTTGAAGAGGGCAGAACGGGGAGGCCAGATACGCAGTATTTT
TRBV6-5	-	-	TRBJ1-6	15	CASRAVSSYNSPLHF	TGTGCCAGCCGCGCTGTAAGCTCCTATAATTCACCCCTCCACTTT
TRBV28	-	-	TRBJ1-1	15	CASSLVGLGWSEAFF	TGTGCCAGCAGTTTAGTAGGCCTAGGATGGAGTGAAGCTTTCTTT
TRBV28	-	-	TRBJ2-7	13	CASSFWTVDEQYF	TGTGCCAGCAGTTTCTGGACAGTAGACGAGCAGTACTTC
TRBV6-1	TRBD1	few	TRBJ1-4	15	CASSEVRGRGEKLFF	TGTGCCAGCAGTGAAGTCAGGGGGAGAGGTGAAAAACTGTTTTTT
TRBV6-5	TRBD1	-	TRBJ2-7	15	CASSYAGTGGYEQYF	TGTGCCAGCAGTTACGCGGGGACAGGGGGATACGAGCAGTACTTC
TRBV19	TRBD1	few	TRBJ1-6	14	CASSLSGTGQLIHF	TGTGCCAGTAGTCTTTCCGGGACAGGCCAATTGATCCACTTT
TRBV5-1	TRBD1	few	TRBJ1-2	14	CASRPAGGAGGYTF	TGCGCCAGCAGACCGGCAGGGGGCGCCGGTGGCTACACCTTC
TRBV19	TRBD1	once	TRBJ1-6	16	CASSRPLRDRNSPLHF	TGTGCCAGTAGCCGTCCCCTGCGGGACAGGAATTCACCCCTCCACTTT